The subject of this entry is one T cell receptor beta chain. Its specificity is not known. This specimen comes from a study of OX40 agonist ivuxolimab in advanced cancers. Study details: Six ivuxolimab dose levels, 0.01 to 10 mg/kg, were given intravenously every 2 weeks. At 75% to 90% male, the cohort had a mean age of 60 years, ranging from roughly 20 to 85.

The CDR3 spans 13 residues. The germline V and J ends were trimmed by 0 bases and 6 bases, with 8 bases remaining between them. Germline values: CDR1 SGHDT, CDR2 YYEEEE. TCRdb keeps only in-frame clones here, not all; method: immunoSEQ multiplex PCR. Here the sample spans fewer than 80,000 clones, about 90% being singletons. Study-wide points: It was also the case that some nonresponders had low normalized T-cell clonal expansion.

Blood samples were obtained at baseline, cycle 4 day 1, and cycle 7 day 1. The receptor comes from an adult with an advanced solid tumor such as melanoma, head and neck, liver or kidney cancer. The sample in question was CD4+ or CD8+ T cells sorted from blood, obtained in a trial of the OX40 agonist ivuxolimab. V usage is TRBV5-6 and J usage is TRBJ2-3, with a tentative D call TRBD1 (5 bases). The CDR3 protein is CASSLVGVDTQYF. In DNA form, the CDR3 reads TGTGCCAGCAGCTTGGTAGGGGTGGATACGCAGTATTTT. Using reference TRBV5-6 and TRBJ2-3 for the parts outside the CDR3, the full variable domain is DAGVTQSPTHLIKTRGQQVTLRCSPKSGHDTVSWYQQALGQGPQFIFQYYEEEERQRGNFPDRFSGHQFPNYSSELNVNALLLGDSALYLCASSLVGVDTQYFGPGTRLTVL.